These 4 T cell receptor beta chains share one sample of origin, sequenced in a study of cytomegalovirus exposure and HLA in healthy donors. In the PCR, 60 Vbeta and 13 Jbeta primers were used. Data came from immunoSEQ multiplex PCR; TCRdb stores just in-frame clones and leaves some out. The sample lists around 140,000 clones, around four fifths seen once, with roughly 10% in the top ten. Material for sequencing was PBMCs. These receptor sequences come from a woman aged 55-75 years in good health and CMV-seropositive.

On this clone itself: One end of the junction is discordant with germline, which a read error may explain. This rearrangement joins TRBV7-7 to TRBJ2-7; 8 bases agree with TRBD1. This CDR3 region has 15 residues. From germline, CDR1 is SSHAT and CDR2 FNYEAQ (reference sequence). The CDR3: CASSQGAGISYEQYF. The CDR3 DNA is TGTGCTAGCAGCCAGGGGGCGGGGATCTCCTACGAGCAGTACTTC. The full variable domain, its missing parts supplied by reference TRBV7-7 and TRBJ2-7, is GAGVSQSPRYKVTKRGQDVTLRCDPISSHATLYWYQQALGQGPEFLTYFNYEAQPDKSGLPSDRFSAERPEGSISTLTIQRTEQRDSAMYRCASSQGAGISYEQYFGPGTRLTVT.

This sequence joins TRBV11-2 and TRBJ2-5, with D possibly matching TRBD1 (5 bases). Germline V gene lookup returns CDR1 SGHAT and CDR2 FQNNGV. The CDR3 is made up of 14 amino acids. Trimming left V 1 base short and J 7 bases short, with 13 bases between. The CDR3 is CASSLVAGSVTQYF. The CDR3 region has the DNA TGTGCCAGCAGCTTAGTGGCAGGGTCCGTGACCCAGTACTTC. The whole variable domain, filled in from reference TRBV11-2 and TRBJ2-5, reads EAGVAQSPRYKIIEKRQSVAFWCNPISGHATLYWYQQILGQGPKLLIQFQNNGVVDDSQLPKDRFSAERLKGVDSTLKIQPAKLEDSAVYLCASSLVAGSVTQYFGPGTRLLVL.

The J gene is TRBJ1-1, the V gene TRBV15; D is perhaps TRBD1 (6 bases). CDR3 length: 14 residues. V dropped 7 bases and J dropped 0 bases, with 12 bases sitting between them. In germline, CDR1 is LNHNV, CDR2 YYDKDF (reference sequence). CDR3 bases: TGTGCCACCACCCGAGGGGACATGAACACTGAAGCTTTCTTT. Its translation: CATTRGDMNTEAFF.

The chain joins TRBV28 to TRBJ2-1; the match to TRBD2 covers 10 bases. J was trimmed by 4 bases and V by 4 bases; bases with no gene match: 10. The germline CDR1 and CDR2 sequences are MDHEN and SYDVKM. This CDR3 is built from 17 residues. The CDR3 nucleotides are TGTGCCAGCAGTTCCCCAAAACTAGCGGGGAGGTACAATGAGCAGTTCTTC. Protein: CASSSPKLAGRYNEQFF.